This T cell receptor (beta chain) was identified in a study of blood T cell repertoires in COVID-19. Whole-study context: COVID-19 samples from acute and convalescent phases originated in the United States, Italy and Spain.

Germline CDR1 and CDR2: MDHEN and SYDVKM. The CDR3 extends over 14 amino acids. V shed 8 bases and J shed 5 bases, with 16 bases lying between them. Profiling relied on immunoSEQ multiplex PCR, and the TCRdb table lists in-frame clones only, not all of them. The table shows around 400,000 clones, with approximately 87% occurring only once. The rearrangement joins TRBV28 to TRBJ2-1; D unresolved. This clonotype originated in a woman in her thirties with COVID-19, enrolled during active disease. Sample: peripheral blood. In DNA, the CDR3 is TGTGCCAGCTTCACTCTCCCCGTTAACAATGAGCAGTTCTTC. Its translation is CASFTLPVNNEQFF. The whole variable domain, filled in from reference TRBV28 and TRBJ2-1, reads DVKVTQSSRYLVKRTGEKVFLECVQDMDHENMFWYRQDPGLGLRLIYFSYDVKMKEKGDIPEGYSVSREKKERFSLILESASTNQTSMYLCASFTLPVNNEQFFGPGTRLTVL.